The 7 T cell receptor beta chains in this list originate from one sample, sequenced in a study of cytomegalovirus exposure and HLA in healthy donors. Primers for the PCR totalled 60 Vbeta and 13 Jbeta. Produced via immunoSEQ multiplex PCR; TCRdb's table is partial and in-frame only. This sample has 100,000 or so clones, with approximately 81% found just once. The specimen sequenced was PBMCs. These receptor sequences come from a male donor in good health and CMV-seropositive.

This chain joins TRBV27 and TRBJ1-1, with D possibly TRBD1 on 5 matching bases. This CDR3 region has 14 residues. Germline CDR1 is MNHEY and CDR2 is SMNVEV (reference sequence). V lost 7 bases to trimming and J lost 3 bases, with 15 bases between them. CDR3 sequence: CASTGSKGYTEAFF. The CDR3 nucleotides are TGTGCCAGCACGGGTAGTAAGGGGTACACTGAAGCTTTCTTT.

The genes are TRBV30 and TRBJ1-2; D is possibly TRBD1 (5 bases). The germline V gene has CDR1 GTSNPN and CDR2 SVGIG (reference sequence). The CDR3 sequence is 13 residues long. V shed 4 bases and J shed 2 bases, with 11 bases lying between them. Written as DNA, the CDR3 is TGTGCCTGGACCCCGGACATCAACTATGGCTACACCTTC. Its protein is CAWTPDINYGYTF.

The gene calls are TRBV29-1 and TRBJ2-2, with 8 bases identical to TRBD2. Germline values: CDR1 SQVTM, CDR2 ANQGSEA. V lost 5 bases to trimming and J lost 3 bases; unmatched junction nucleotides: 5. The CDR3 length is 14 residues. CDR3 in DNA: TGCAGCGTTCGGGAGGGGACATACACCGGGGAGCTGTTTTTT. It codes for CSVREGTYTGELFF.

CDR3: CASSARTRQGHEQYF. CDR3 sequence (DNA): TGTGCCAGCAGCGCGAGAACCAGACAGGGCCACGAGCAGTACTTC. The V call is TRBV5-5, the J call TRBJ2-7; 7 bases fit TRBD1. This CDR3 comprises 15 residues. In germline, CDR1 is SGHKS, CDR2 YYEKEE (reference sequence). J was trimmed by 5 bases and V by 4 bases; bases with no gene match: 12.

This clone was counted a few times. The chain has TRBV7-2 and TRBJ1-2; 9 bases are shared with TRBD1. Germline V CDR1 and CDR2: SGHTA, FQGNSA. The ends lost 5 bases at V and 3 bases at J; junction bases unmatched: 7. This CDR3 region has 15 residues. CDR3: CASSLTGGPYYGYTF. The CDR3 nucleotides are TGTGCCAGCAGCCTCACAGGGGGCCCTTACTATGGCTACACCTTC.

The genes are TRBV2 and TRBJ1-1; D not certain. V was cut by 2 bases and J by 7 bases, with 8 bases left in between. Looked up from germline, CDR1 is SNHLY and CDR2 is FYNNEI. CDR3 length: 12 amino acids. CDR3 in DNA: TGTGCCAGCAGTGAACCCAGATATGAAGCTTTCTTT. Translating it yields CASSEPRYEAFF.

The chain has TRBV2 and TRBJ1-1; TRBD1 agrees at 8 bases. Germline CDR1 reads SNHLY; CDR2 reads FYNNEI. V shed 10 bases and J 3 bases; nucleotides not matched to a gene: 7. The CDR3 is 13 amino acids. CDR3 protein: CATQGARDTEAFF. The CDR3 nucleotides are TGTGCCACCCAGGGGGCGAGGGACACTGAAGCTTTCTTT.